This T cell receptor beta chain was recovered during a study of response to subunit inactivated influenza vaccine. MiXCR, applied by TCRdb to the RT-PCR reads, yields one record per CDR3 protein. The table shows about 540,000 distinct CDR3 sequences, with under 30% occurring only once. Trimming took 1 base from V and 3 from J; bases not matched to a gene: 2. There are 15 residues in the CDR3. Germline values: CDR1 MGHRA, CDR2 YSYEKL. These records were also assigned to another study, of T cells expressing NK-cell markers. From that second work: What made the TCR beta cDNA was 5'RACE template switching with UMIs. Sequencing of TCR beta repertoires drew on sorted CD3+CD56+NKG2C+, CD3+CD56+NKG2C- and CD3+CD56-NKG2C+ T cells. Seropositivity for HCMV was found in most of the eight sequenced donors, with one seronegative. Dominant NKG2C+ clonotype frequencies of roughly 1.0-8% of CD8+ T cells were measured in over 5 donors. These clonotypes also led the CD3+CD56-NKG2C+ fraction in four donors.

The origin of this receptor is a man in his fifties or sixties who received an inactivated influenza vaccine. The chain combines TRBV4-1 with TRBJ2-2; 7 bases align to TRBD1. The specimen comprised CD4+ T cells sorted from PBMCs, sampled about 11 days after vaccination. Here the CDR3 reads CASSQGDSDTGELFF. In nucleotides, the CDR3 is TGCGCCAGCAGCCAAGGGGACAGTGACACCGGGGAGCTGTTTTTT.